The rows below give T cell receptor beta chains drawn from one sample of a study of shared clonotypes between healthy human individuals. The assay was immunoSEQ multiplex PCR, and TCRdb's table has in-frame clones only and misses some. The table shows 2 million or so clones, with 90% to 95% occurring only once. Sequencing was performed on naive CD4+ T cells sorted from blood. The receptors were gathered from a man in his late teens or twenties in good health. CDR3s include the opening cysteine and the closing phenylalanine or tryptophan. The D gene is left open where the match is weak. Where a row states a size, it is once, few, many or the class of an expanded clone; other rows omit it.

j_gene: TRBJ1-6; d_gene: .; v_gene: TRBV21-1; abundance: .; CDR3nt: TGTGCCAGCAGCAAAGGCCGGAGCTCCTATAATTCACCCCTCCACTTT; CDR3aa: CASSKGRSSYNSPLHF
j_gene: TRBJ2-3; d_gene: .; v_gene: TRBV15; abundance: .; CDR3nt: TGTGCCACCAGCTACCGTCACGGCAGCCTTAGCACAGATACGCAGTATTTT; CDR3aa: CATSYRHGSLSTDTQYF
j_gene: TRBJ1-2; d_gene: TRBD1; v_gene: TRBV30; abundance: .; CDR3nt: TGTGCCTGGAGTGTACTTCGGACAGGGAATGGCTACACCTTC; CDR3aa: CAWSVLRTGNGYTF
j_gene: TRBJ1-1; d_gene: .; v_gene: TRBV28; abundance: .; CDR3nt: TGTGCCAGCAGTTTTCGCAGGGAGTGGTTCAGAGCTTTCTTT; CDR3aa: CASSFRREWFRAFF
j_gene: TRBJ2-5; d_gene: TRBD2; v_gene: TRBV2; abundance: .; CDR3nt: TGTGCCAGCAGTTTAGAAGGGACTAGCGAAGAGACCCAGTACTTC; CDR3aa: CASSLEGTSEETQYF
j_gene: TRBJ1-1; d_gene: .; v_gene: TRBV19; abundance: .; CDR3nt: TGTGCCAGTACTCTGACCAAACCGGCTGAAGCTTTCTTT; CDR3aa: CASTLTKPAEAFF
j_gene: TRBJ2-7; d_gene: TRBD2; v_gene: TRBV9; abundance: .; CDR3nt: TGTGCCAGCAGCGTAGATGTGACTAGCGGTAACTACGAGCAGTACTTC; CDR3aa: CASSVDVTSGNYEQYF
j_gene: TRBJ2-5; d_gene: TRBD1; v_gene: TRBV18; abundance: .; CDR3nt: TGTGCCAGCTCACCACTGACAGGGACCCAAGAGACCCAGTACTTC; CDR3aa: CASSPLTGTQETQYF
j_gene: TRBJ2-1; d_gene: TRBD2; v_gene: TRBV7-9; abundance: .; CDR3nt: TGTGCCAGCAACGGACTAGCGGGCGACAATGAGCAGTTCTTC; CDR3aa: CASNGLAGDNEQFF
j_gene: TRBJ2-2; d_gene: .; v_gene: TRBV28; abundance: .; CDR3nt: TGTGCCAGCAGTCCCTCGGGCACCGGGGAGCTGTTTTTT; CDR3aa: CASSPSGTGELFF
j_gene: TRBJ1-5; d_gene: .; v_gene: TRBV7-2; abundance: .; CDR3nt: TGTGCCAGCAGCTTAGTAGCGGGAATTAGCAATCAGCCCCAGCATTTT; CDR3aa: CASSLVAGISNQPQHF
j_gene: TRBJ1-6; d_gene: .; v_gene: TRBV2; abundance: .; CDR3nt: TGTGCCAGCAGTGAAAGTCGTCTGGCACCCCTCCACTTT; CDR3aa: CASSESRLAPLHF
j_gene: TRBJ2-3; d_gene: .; v_gene: TRBV6-5; abundance: .; CDR3nt: TGTGCCAGCAGTTACGGCGGGGTGGACACAGATACGCAGTATTTT; CDR3aa: CASSYGGVDTDTQYF
j_gene: TRBJ1-4; d_gene: .; v_gene: TRBV6-6; abundance: .; CDR3nt: TGTGCCAGCAGTCCCCGACCCCTGGGGCTGTTTTTT; CDR3aa: CASSPRPLGLFF
j_gene: TRBJ2-7; d_gene: TRBD2; v_gene: TRBV6-5; abundance: once; CDR3nt: TGTGCCAGCAGTTACAGAAGCGGGAACTACGAGCAGTACTTC; CDR3aa: CASSYRSGNYEQYF
j_gene: TRBJ2-7; d_gene: TRBD1; v_gene: TRBV27; abundance: .; CDR3nt: TGTGCCAGCAGTTTATCCGGGACAGGGTACGAGCAGTACTTC; CDR3aa: CASSLSGTGYEQYF
j_gene: TRBJ2-7; d_gene: .; v_gene: TRBV19; abundance: .; CDR3nt: TGTGCCAGTAGTAACGGAGACCGCTACGAGCAGTACTTC; CDR3aa: CASSNGDRYEQYF
j_gene: TRBJ2-1; d_gene: .; v_gene: TRBV19; abundance: .; CDR3nt: TGTGCCAGTAATCTCCGGGGGCACCACAATGAGCAGTTCTTC; CDR3aa: CASNLRGHHNEQFF
j_gene: TRBJ2-3; d_gene: .; v_gene: TRBV7-2; abundance: few; CDR3nt: TGTGCCAGCAGCCCAGACACAGATACGCAGTATTTT; CDR3aa: CASSPDTDTQYF
j_gene: TRBJ2-5; d_gene: TRBD1; v_gene: TRBV7-6; abundance: .; CDR3nt: TGTGCCAGCACCGCAAGGCCCCCGGGACAGGACTTACTCCTTTACTACTTC; CDR3aa: CASTARPPGQDLLLYYF
j_gene: TRBJ2-7; d_gene: .; v_gene: TRBV5-8; abundance: .; CDR3nt: TGTGCCAGCAGCTTGGCCCGGGGGAGGTACGAGCAGTACTTC; CDR3aa: CASSLARGRYEQYF
j_gene: TRBJ1-1; d_gene: .; v_gene: TRBV5-1; abundance: .; CDR3nt: TGCGCCAGCAGCTTGGGGGAGACGGCGTCTCACACTGAAGCTTTCTTT; CDR3aa: CASSLGETASHTEAFF
j_gene: TRBJ2-7; d_gene: .; v_gene: TRBV5-1; abundance: .; CDR3nt: TGCGCCAGCAGCTCCACAGGGACTTCCGACGAGCAGTACTTC; CDR3aa: CASSSTGTSDEQYF
j_gene: TRBJ1-6; d_gene: .; v_gene: TRBV6-5; abundance: .; CDR3nt: TGTGCCAGCAGTCGCCCCGACAGCTTTAATTCACCCCTCCACTTT; CDR3aa: CASSRPDSFNSPLHF
j_gene: TRBJ2-3; d_gene: TRBD2; v_gene: TRBV30; abundance: .; CDR3nt: TGTGCCACTAGCGGGGGGAGCGCAGATACGCAGTATTTT; CDR3aa: CATSGGSADTQYF
j_gene: TRBJ2-1; d_gene: .; v_gene: TRBV5-6; abundance: .; CDR3nt: TGTGCCAGCAGCACGACCAGGGAAGGGCCGGATGAGCAGTTCTTC; CDR3aa: CASSTTREGPDEQFF
j_gene: TRBJ1-6; d_gene: .; v_gene: TRBV2; abundance: .; CDR3nt: TGTGCCAGCAGAGGAGGGGGTTGGAATAATTCACCCCTCCACTTT; CDR3aa: CASRGGGWNNSPLHF
j_gene: TRBJ1-5; d_gene: TRBD1; v_gene: TRBV28; abundance: .; CDR3nt: TGTGCCAGCAGTGCCGACAGGGTACAGAATCAGCCCCAGCATTTT; CDR3aa: CASSADRVQNQPQHF
j_gene: TRBJ1-1; d_gene: .; v_gene: TRBV7-9; abundance: .; CDR3nt: TGTGCCAGCAGCTTTGAACTGAACACTGAAGCTTTCTTT; CDR3aa: CASSFELNTEAFF
j_gene: TRBJ1-6; d_gene: TRBD1; v_gene: TRBV30; abundance: once; CDR3nt: TGTGCCTGGAGAGGGACAGGGATTTATAATTCACCCCTCCACTTT; CDR3aa: CAWRGTGIYNSPLHF
j_gene: TRBJ1-1; d_gene: TRBD1; v_gene: TRBV5-4; abundance: .; CDR3nt: TGTGCCAGCAGCCCCCAAGGGCGGGACAGGAACACTGAAGCTTTCTTT; CDR3aa: CASSPQGRDRNTEAFF
j_gene: TRBJ2-2; d_gene: TRBD2; v_gene: TRBV4-2; abundance: .; CDR3nt: TGTGCCAGCAGCGGGAGACTAGCATCCACCGGGGAGCTGTTTTTT; CDR3aa: CASSGRLASTGELFF
j_gene: TRBJ1-1; d_gene: .; v_gene: TRBV19; abundance: few; CDR3nt: TGTGCCAGTAGTATAGATGTGTACACTGAAGCTTTCTTT; CDR3aa: CASSIDVYTEAFF
j_gene: TRBJ2-5; d_gene: .; v_gene: TRBV5-1; abundance: .; CDR3nt: TGCGCCAGCAGCTTGGTCAGCATACAAGAGACCCAGTACTTC; CDR3aa: CASSLVSIQETQYF
j_gene: TRBJ2-1; d_gene: TRBD2; v_gene: TRBV6-6; abundance: .; CDR3nt: TGTGCCAGCAGTTACTGGGCTAGCGGCAATGAGCAGTTCTTC; CDR3aa: CASSYWASGNEQFF
j_gene: TRBJ1-4; d_gene: TRBD1; v_gene: TRBV9; abundance: .; CDR3nt: TGTGCCAGCAGCGTCGAACAGGGGGCGACTAATGAAAAACTGTTTTTT; CDR3aa: CASSVEQGATNEKLFF
j_gene: TRBJ1-6; d_gene: TRBD1; v_gene: TRBV7-8; abundance: .; CDR3nt: TGTGCCAGCAGCTTAAGGACAGGTTTCCAAAGACTCTCCTATAATTCACCCCTCCACTTT; CDR3aa: CASSLRTGFQRLSYNSPLHF
j_gene: TRBJ2-3; d_gene: .; v_gene: TRBV14; abundance: .; CDR3nt: TGTGCCAGCAGCCGAGGCGAGGGACTCCGCACAGATACGCAGTATTTT; CDR3aa: CASSRGEGLRTDTQYF
j_gene: TRBJ2-5; d_gene: .; v_gene: TRBV6-5; abundance: .; CDR3nt: TGTGCCAGCAGTTTCTTTGGCTTCCAAGAGACCCAGTACTTC; CDR3aa: CASSFFGFQETQYF
j_gene: TRBJ1-5; d_gene: .; v_gene: TRBV6-5; abundance: .; CDR3nt: TGTGCCAGCAGTTACACAGCAGATAGCAATCAGCCCCAGCATTTT; CDR3aa: CASSYTADSNQPQHF
j_gene: TRBJ2-7; d_gene: TRBD1; v_gene: TRBV5-1; abundance: .; CDR3nt: TGCGCCAGCAGCTTCGGGACAGGGGACTACGAGCAGTACTTC; CDR3aa: CASSFGTGDYEQYF
j_gene: TRBJ1-2; d_gene: .; v_gene: TRBV11-2; abundance: .; CDR3nt: TGTGCCAGCAGGCCTCAGTATAACTATGGCTACACCTTC; CDR3aa: CASRPQYNYGYTF
j_gene: TRBJ1-1; d_gene: TRBD1; v_gene: TRBV7-9; abundance: once; CDR3nt: TGTGCCAGCAGCTTTATAGGCGGGACAGGGGGAAGGGAAACTGAAGCTTTCTTT; CDR3aa: CASSFIGGTGGRETEAFF
j_gene: TRBJ2-1; d_gene: .; v_gene: TRBV6-4; abundance: .; CDR3nt: TGTGCCAGCAGTGACTCTAGAATCTCAAATGAGCAGTTCTTC; CDR3aa: CASSDSRISNEQFF
j_gene: TRBJ1-2; d_gene: TRBD1; v_gene: TRBV5-1; abundance: few; CDR3nt: TGCGCCAGCAGCCCAGGGACAGGAACTAACTATGGCTACACCTTC; CDR3aa: CASSPGTGTNYGYTF
j_gene: TRBJ2-3; d_gene: TRBD1; v_gene: TRBV28; abundance: .; CDR3nt: TGTGCCAGCAGTTTTGGGGACAGGGTGACAGATACGCAGTATTTT; CDR3aa: CASSFGDRVTDTQYF
j_gene: TRBJ2-1; d_gene: .; v_gene: TRBV11-2; abundance: .; CDR3nt: TGTGCCAGCAGCTTCGGGGGGCTGGGTAATGAGCAGTTCTTC; CDR3aa: CASSFGGLGNEQFF
j_gene: TRBJ1-6; d_gene: .; v_gene: TRBV30; abundance: .; CDR3nt: TGTGCCTGGACCCTGAGAGGTTTTAATTCACCCCTCCACTTT; CDR3aa: CAWTLRGFNSPLHF
j_gene: TRBJ2-3; d_gene: .; v_gene: TRBV5-1; abundance: .; CDR3nt: TGCGCCAGCAGCACCGGGACACGAGGGGATACGCAGTATTTT; CDR3aa: CASSTGTRGDTQYF
j_gene: TRBJ1-3; d_gene: .; v_gene: TRBV13; abundance: .; CDR3nt: TGTGCCAGCAGCTTAGCCTACCGCTGGGGCAGGGAAAACACCATATATTTT; CDR3aa: CASSLAYRWGRENTIYF
j_gene: TRBJ1-2; d_gene: .; v_gene: TRBV10-3; abundance: .; CDR3nt: TGTGCCATCAGTGAGCCCCCGGCCCCAGTAAACTATGGCTACACCTTC; CDR3aa: CAISEPPAPVNYGYTF
j_gene: TRBJ2-7; d_gene: .; v_gene: TRBV6-5; abundance: .; CDR3nt: TGTGCCAGCAGTCGGGCTAAAGGCTCCTACGAGCAGTACTTC; CDR3aa: CASSRAKGSYEQYF
j_gene: TRBJ2-1; d_gene: TRBD2; v_gene: TRBV12-5; abundance: once; CDR3nt: TGTGCTAGTGGAGAGCGGGGCTGGTACAGTGGCGATGAGCAGTTCTTC; CDR3aa: CASGERGWYSGDEQFF
j_gene: TRBJ1-2; d_gene: .; v_gene: TRBV9; abundance: .; CDR3nt: TGTGCCAGCAGTCAAGGACCCACCTCAGGTGGCTACACCTTC; CDR3aa: CASSQGPTSGGYTF
j_gene: TRBJ2-2; d_gene: TRBD1; v_gene: TRBV7-2; abundance: .; CDR3nt: TGTGCCAGCCGGGACAGGGTAAACACCGGGGAGCTGTTTTTT; CDR3aa: CASRDRVNTGELFF